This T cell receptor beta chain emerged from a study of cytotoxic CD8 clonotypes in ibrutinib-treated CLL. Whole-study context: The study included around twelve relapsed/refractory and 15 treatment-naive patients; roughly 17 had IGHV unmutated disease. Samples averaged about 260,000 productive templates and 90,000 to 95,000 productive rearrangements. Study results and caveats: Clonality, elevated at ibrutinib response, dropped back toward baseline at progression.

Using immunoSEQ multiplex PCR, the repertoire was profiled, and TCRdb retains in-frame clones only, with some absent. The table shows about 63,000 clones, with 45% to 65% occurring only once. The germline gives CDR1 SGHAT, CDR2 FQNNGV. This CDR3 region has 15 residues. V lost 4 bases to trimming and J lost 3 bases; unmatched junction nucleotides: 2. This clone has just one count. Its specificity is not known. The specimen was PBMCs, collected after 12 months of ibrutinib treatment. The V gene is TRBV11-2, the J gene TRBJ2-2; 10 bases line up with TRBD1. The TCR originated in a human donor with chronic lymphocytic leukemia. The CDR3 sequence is CASSSGTGDTGELFF. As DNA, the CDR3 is TGTGCCAGCAGCTCCGGGACAGGGGACACCGGGGAGCTGTTTTTT.